A single TCR beta chain is shown here with its context. This entry is derived from a study of blood T cell repertoires in COVID-19. Looking at the study overall: Acute-phase and convalescent COVID-19 samples originated in the United States, Italy and Spain. In each case, the material was cDNA or gDNA derived from T cells, B-cell-depleted T cells, or PBMCs.

Seattle patients were enrolled while actively infected and followed longitudinally. Authors' processing steps: Quantification of nucleated cells was approximated via reference gene primer amplification. The table came from immunoSEQ multiplex PCR; TCRdb's copy has only in-frame clones and leaves some out. The V and J calls and clone size come from that table; D and trimming were worked out from the DNA. The sample lists some 40,000 clones, approximately 94% seen once, with 0.35% to 0.4% in the top ten. This CDR3 spans 13 amino acids. Germline V CDR1 and CDR2: LNHDA, SQIVND (reference sequence). Trimming cost V 9 bases and J 2 bases, with 14 bases left between them.

The rearrangement links TRBV19 to TRBJ2-7; the D gene is possibly TRBD1 (6 bases). What was sequenced was peripheral blood. The receptor's source is a man aged 45-60 years with COVID-19, enrolled during active disease. The CDR3 reads CASPGDGTYEQYF. For the CDR3, the DNA is TGTGCCAGCCCAGGGGACGGCACCTACGAGCAGTACTTC.